This TCR beta chain was observed in a study of tumor-infiltrating lymphocytes in primary liver carcinoma. Total RNA amounting to 450 to 500 ng was the source from which TCR beta cDNA was made with a constant-region primer. Each TCR beta library was derived from three nested multiplex PCR rounds that employed slightly modified ARM-PCR. TRBV1-TRBV30 forward and Cbeta reverse primers drove the first two roughly 10-cycle rounds. TCRdb recomputed calls from the multiplex PCR reads with MiXCR, one row per CDR3 protein. The repertoire includes about 350,000 distinct CDR3 sequences, 65% of them detected once, and 6.5% sits in the top ten. The germline CDR1 and CDR2 sequences are SGHAT and FQNNGV. There are 19 residues in the CDR3. Blood RNA originated from unsorted whole blood, with germline DNA additionally extracted. Remarks on this clonotype: A junction end diverges from the germline sequence, so it may reflect a read error.

The material sequenced was peripheral blood. This receptor was obtained from a man aged 35 to 55 with primary liver carcinoma and hepatitis B virus infection. This chain connects TRBV11-2 to TRBJ2-1, with D unresolved. For the CDR3, the DNA is TGTGCCAGCAGCTTCCACGCCGCCGTCAAGCCTATATCCTATAATGAGCAGTTCTTC. Encoded protein: CASSFHAAVKPISYNEQFF.